A single sample is the source of the 22 T cell receptor beta chains below, sequenced in a study of regulatory T cells in long-lasting Graves disease. Relying on iRepertoire HTBI primers and Arm-PCR of CDR3 regions, the team built TCR beta libraries. A single record per CDR3 protein comes from TCRdb applying MiXCR to the multiplex PCR reads. Seen here are approximately 470,000 distinct CDR3 sequences, around 21% observed once, and the top ten hold 7.8%. Sample time point: persistent/refractory GD, antithyroid drugs over 5 years with positive TRAb. Researchers made the TCR library from RNA that was extracted from PBMCs. Here the sequenced sample was peripheral blood mononuclear cells (PBMCs), taken when the disease was refractory, from a patient treated with antithyroid drugs. These receptors originate from a female donor with Graves disease.

This clonotype was observed a handful of times. The chain couples TRBV5-1 to TRBJ2-7; no reliable D call. The V end lost 0 bases, the J end lost 4 bases, and 14 bases lay between the germline ends. The germline CDR1 and CDR2 sequences are SGHRS and YFSETQ. The CDR3 extends over 15 amino acids. The CDR3 DNA follows: TGCGCCAGCAGCTTGGATGGCCCGACCTATTACGAGCAGTACTTC. It translates to CASSLDGPTYYEQYF.

Only a few counts were recorded for this clonotype. This chain joins TRBV30 and TRBJ1-2; D uncertain. This CDR3 has 12 residues. In germline, CDR1 is GTSNPN, CDR2 SVGIG (reference sequence). Deletions cut 5 bases from V and 4 bases from J, with 11 bases between. CDR3 sequence reads: CAWGPRSYGYTF. The CDR3 nucleotides are TGTGCCTGGGGCCCCCGGAGCTATGGCTACACCTTC. The full variable domain, completed using reference TRBV30 and TRBJ1-2, is SQTIHQWPATLVQPVGSPLSLECTVEGTSNPNLYWYRQAAGRGLQLLFYSVGIGQISSEVPQNLSASRPQDRQFILSSKKLLLSDSGFYLCAWGPRSYGYTFGSGTRLTVV.

This clonotype was counted ten times or more. The chain couples TRBV28 to TRBJ2-7; D not resolved. In germline, CDR1 is MDHEN, CDR2 SYDVKM. CDR3 length equals 13 residues. V dropped 5 bases and J dropped 3 bases, with 11 bases sitting between them. This CDR3 is CASSRHIGYEQYF. CDR3 coding DNA: TGTGCCAGCAGTCGACACATCGGCTACGAGCAGTACTTC.

Note on this clonotype: One end of the junction varies from germline; a read error may be responsible. This chain links TRBV20-1 with TRBJ2-7, with a weak D call TRBD1 (5 bases). Germline lookup yields CDR1 DFQATT and CDR2 SNEGSKA (reference sequence). The CDR3 contains 13 residues. The CDR3 DNA sequence: TGCAGTGCTCGAGACAGCTTCCCCTACGAGCAGTACTTC. Translation: CSARDSFPYEQYF.

This clonotype was found many times. The chain couples TRBV28 to TRBJ1-6, with TRBD1 as a possible D gene (5 bases). This CDR3 region has 13 residues. Germline V lookup: CDR1 MDHEN, CDR2 SYDVKM. The V end was cut by 4 bases, the J end by 15 bases, with 16 bases between. For the CDR3, the DNA is TGTGCCAGCAGTTCTAGGGGCGCTGGAAACCTCCACTTT. Translation: CASSSRGAGNLHF.

The chain carries TRBV10-3 and TRBJ1-2, with D perhaps matching TRBD1 (5 bases). The CDR3 covers 16 residues. Trimming left V 3 bases short and J 7 bases short, with 21 bases between. CDR1 is ENHRY and CDR2 is SYGVKD in the germline V gene. The CDR3 here is CAISDSTVPKSFGYTF. The CDR3 DNA follows: TGTGCCATCAGTGACTCGACAGTCCCGAAGAGTTTTGGCTACACCTTC.

There are a few counts of this clonotype. The junction departs from the called germline gene at one end, perhaps through a read error. The chain links TRBV6-2 or TRBV6-3 to TRBJ2-2; TRBD1 matches 7 bases. Germline V gene data show CDR1 as MNHEY and CDR2 as SVGEGT. There are 16 residues in the CDR3. In nucleotides, the CDR3 is TGTGCCAGCAGTTTCAGGACAGGTTGGGACACCGGGGAGCCGTTTTTT. Translation gives CASSFRTGWDTGEPFF.

There are many counts of this clonotype. This rearrangement joins TRBV28 to TRBJ2-5; D is possibly TRBD2 (5 bases). The V and J ends lost 3 bases and 5 bases respectively, with 19 bases between them. This CDR3 has 16 residues. Germline V lookup: CDR1 MDHEN, CDR2 SYDVKM. As DNA, the CDR3 is TGTGCCAGCAGTTTGGAGGTGGATCTCGACGGTGAGACCCAGTACTTC. Protein sequence: CASSLEVDLDGETQYF.

This clonotype occurred many times. The chain uses TRBV27 and TRBJ1-1, with a possible D match to TRBD1 (6 bases). Germline V CDR1 and CDR2: MNHEY, SMNVEV (reference sequence). This CDR3 is built from 19 residues. With 5 bases removed from V and 1 base from J, the gap between germline ends came to 26 bases. The CDR3 DNA reads as TGTGCCAGCAGTCCCCACAGGGTGGTTCTGTCCGGATCGAACACTGAAGCTTTCTTT. Translation gives CASSPHRVVLSGSNTEAFF.

Details on this clonotype: One end of the junction fails to match germline, which may point to a read error. CDR3 DNA: TGCAGTGCTATCCAACCCAGCGGGAGATGGACCGGGGAGCCGTTTTTT. Residues: CSAIQPSGRWTGEPFF. The J gene is TRBJ2-2, the V gene TRBV20-1; 8 bases align to TRBD2. The CDR3 has 16 residues. Germline V lookup: CDR1 DFQATT, CDR2 SNEGSKA (reference sequence).

This clonotype was detected a few times. The chain is built from TRBV6-2 or TRBV6-3 and TRBJ2-2; D is uncertain. Germline-derived CDR1 and CDR2 are MNHEY and SVGEGT. This CDR3 region has 15 residues. V lost 7 bases, J lost 6 bases, and 18 bases lay in between. This CDR3 reads CASIATFNRAGELFF. The CDR3 DNA sequence: TGTGCCAGCATCGCTACTTTTAACCGCGCCGGGGAGCTGTTTTTT.

This clonotype was recorded many times. The genes are TRBV27 and TRBJ1-2; D is possibly TRBD1 (6 bases). Trimming removed 3 bases at V and 7 bases at J, with 21 bases between. CDR1 MNHEY and CDR2 SMNVEV come from the germline V gene (reference sequence). The CDR3 has 16 amino acids. In DNA form, the CDR3 reads TGTGCCAGCAGTTTTACGGGGGCGCCCCTTAGAGGTGGCTACACCTTC. Residues: CASSFTGAPLRGGYTF.

This chain links TRBV7-2 with TRBJ2-7; 11 positions match TRBD1. The germline gives CDR1 SGHTA, CDR2 FQGNSA. The CDR3 is 14 amino acids. Germline trimming cut 2 bases from V and 6 bases from J; bases unmatched to any gene: 3. CDR3 coding DNA: TGTGCCAGCAGCTTAAAGGGACAGGGGGTCGAGCAGTACTTC. Amino acids: CASSLKGQGVEQYF. Full variable domain (outside the CDR3, taken from reference TRBV7-2 and TRBJ2-7): GAGVSQSPSNKVTEKGKDVELRCDPISGHTALYWYRQSLGQGLEFLIYFQGNSAPDKSGLPSDRFSAERTGGSVSTLTIQRTQQEDSAVYLCASSLKGQGVEQYFGPGTRLTVT.

The chain employs TRBV12-3 or TRBV12-4 and TRBJ2-7; 10 positions match TRBD2. V shed 1 base, J shed 6 bases, and the junction held 9 bases outside the gene matches. The length of the CDR3 is 16 residues. CDR3 coding DNA: TGTGCCAGCAGTTTAGGACGGTCTCTAGCGGGAGTCGAGCAGTACTTC. Its protein is CASSLGRSLAGVEQYF.

This chain links TRBV30 with TRBJ2-3, with 9 bases lining up with TRBD2. CDR1 is GTSNPN, CDR2 SVGIG, per germline (reference sequence). This CDR3 is built from 16 residues. V gave up 2 bases and J gave up 4 bases; unmatched junction bases: 10. The CDR3 DNA follows: TGTGCCTGGAGTAATTCGGCGGGAGGGCCCGCAGATACGCAGTATTTT. Translation: CAWSNSAGGPADTQYF.

This clonotype was counted a few times. V usage is TRBV6-1 and J usage is TRBJ1-6; maybe TRBD1 (5 bases). This CDR3 comprises 15 residues. Deletions cut 6 bases from V and 10 bases from J, with 19 bases between. Germline assignment: CDR1 MNHNS and CDR2 SASEGT. CDR3 region: CASSFFGQGDSPLHF. DNA for the CDR3: TGTGCCAGCAGCTTCTTTGGGCAGGGTGACTCACCCCTCCACTTT.

This clonotype has just a few counts. J is TRBJ2-7 and V is TRBV27; D unresolved. The V gene lost 2 bases and the J gene lost 1 base, with 12 bases spanning the gap. CDR1 MNHEY and CDR2 SMNVEV come from the germline V gene (reference sequence). This CDR3 has 15 residues. CDR3 sequence: CASSLTPGNSYEQYF. The DNA for the CDR3 is TGTGCCAGCAGTTTAACGCCAGGTAATTCCTACGAGCAGTACTTC.

In its sample, this clonotype was seen many times. V gene TRBV6-5 combines with J gene TRBJ1-1, with TRBD1 matching over 10 bases. The CDR3 spans 15 residues. V lost 2 bases and J lost 4; bases outside the gene matches: 4. Germline CDR1 reads MNHEY; CDR2 reads SVGAGI. Written as DNA, the CDR3 is TGTGCCAGCAGTTACACGGGGACAGGGGCCACTGAAGCTTTCTTT. The encoded protein is CASSYTGTGATEAFF.

This clonotype was detected many times. This chain connects TRBV27 to TRBJ2-5, with D unresolved. The CDR3 length is 14 residues. Germline CDR1 is MNHEY and CDR2 is SMNVEV (reference sequence). Trimming left V 4 bases short and J 7 bases short, with 16 bases between. The CDR3 region has the DNA TGTGCCAGCAGTTCCCCCTCCCTACGTGGGACCCAGTACTTC. Its translation: CASSSPSLRGTQYF.

The genes are TRBV6-1 and TRBJ2-7, with 10 bases that match TRBD1. Per the germline V gene, CDR1 is MNHNS and CDR2 is SASEGT. With 9 bases clipped from V and 4 bases from J, the junction kept 15 bases outside the gene matches. The CDR3 sequence is 16 residues long. As DNA, the CDR3 is TGTGCCAGTCATCAACTCCCCGACAGGGGGCAATACGAGCAGTACTTC. Amino acids: CASHQLPDRGQYEQYF.

This clonotype was recorded a few times. The V call is TRBV11-1, the J call TRBJ2-7; D may be TRBD2 (5 bases). Germline-derived CDR1 and CDR2 are SGHAT and FQDESV (reference sequence). Trimming pared 4 bases from V and 2 bases from J, leaving 9 bases between. This CDR3 spans 13 amino acids. CDR3 in amino acids: CASSSDFTYEQYF. CDR3 nucleotide sequence: TGTGCCAGCAGCTCGGACTTCACCTACGAGCAGTACTTC.

The chain is built from TRBV24-1 and TRBJ2-2, with a possible D match to TRBD2 (5 bases). This CDR3 spans 13 amino acids. Germline CDR1 KGHDR, CDR2 SFDVKD. V lost 5 bases, J lost 7 bases, and 10 bases lay in between. The CDR3 here is CATSVYGGGELFF. The CDR3 DNA is TGTGCCACCAGTGTATACGGAGGCGGGGAGCTGTTTTTT.